The entry below gives a single TCR beta chain sequence along with its context. What it binds is unknown. Germline assignment: CDR1 SGHRS and CDR2 YFSETQ. Unmatched junction bases numbered 9, after V lost 0 bases and J lost 10 bases. CDR3 length: 15 residues. The sample originates from a study of beta chain features in type 1 diabetes. Overall study findings and caveats: The naive, central memory and Treg TCRB repertoires showed an apparent similarity that was greater among patients than among healthy donors.

The authors reverse transcribed all of the isolated RNA, so sequencing captured expressed TCRB transcripts. Using immunoSEQ multiplex PCR, the repertoire was profiled, and TCRdb retains in-frame clones only, with some absent. Altogether some 150,000 clones are present, around 51% being singletons, with the ten largest covering under 0.5%. This rearrangement joins TRBV5-1 to TRBJ2-3, with TRBD2 matching over 9 bases. Sequencing input: Tregs from blood. The sequence was obtained from a man between 18 and 29 years old in good health. The CDR3: CASSLASGLAISQYF. The CDR3 DNA sequence: TGCGCCAGCAGCTTGGCCTCGGGACTAGCTATTTCGCAGTATTTT.